Listed here are 19 T cell receptor beta chains from one sample, sequenced in a study of shared clonotypes between healthy human individuals. Only in-frame clones appear in the TCRdb table, and some are missing; sequencing was by immunoSEQ multiplex PCR. This table holds 2 million to 3 million clones, approximately 93% found once. The specimen was naive CD4+ T cells from PBMCs. Subset here: CD45RA+ positively selected. The origin of the receptors is a man younger than 35 in good health. Some clones in this sample may be carry-over from other donors' samples.

This clone came up once. V and J are TRBV11-2 and TRBJ2-1; 8 positions match TRBD2. Germline CDR1 and CDR2: SGHAT and FQNNGV. The junction had 7 bases not matched to a gene; V was cut back by 4 bases and J by 2 bases. This CDR3 contains 16 residues. CDR3 sequence (DNA): TGTGCCAGCAGCTCCAGGCGGGAGGTCCCCTACAATGAGCAGTTCTTC. Encoded protein: CASSSRREVPYNEQFF.

V usage is TRBV6-1 and J usage is TRBJ2-7, with D perhaps TRBD2 (6 bases). The CDR3 has 14 residues. Trimming took off 7 bases at V and 6 bases at J, with 19 bases between the two ends. Per germline, CDR1 MNHNS and CDR2 SASEGT. The CDR3: CASIQVAETLEQYF. The CDR3 bases are TGTGCCAGCATCCAGGTAGCGGAGACCCTCGAGCAGTACTTC.

The chain couples TRBV5-1 to TRBJ2-5; D may be TRBD2 (5 bases). The better agreement between TRBJ2-7 and the DNA end casts doubt on the J call. Germline V gene lookup returns CDR1 SGHRS and CDR2 YFSETQ. The length of the CDR3 is 15 residues. CDR3 residues: CASSQAQDSSYEQYF. Written as DNA, the CDR3 is TGCGCCAGCAGCCAGGCCCAGGACTCGAGCTACGAGCAGTACTTC.

The J gene is TRBJ2-1, the V gene TRBV7-2; 10 bases fit TRBD2. This CDR3 contains 16 residues. The V and J ends lost 4 bases and 4 bases, in that order; junction bases with no gene match: 7. Germline-derived CDR1 and CDR2 are SGHTA and FQGNSA. CDR3 bases: TGTGCCAGCAGCTCCCGAGCGGGAGGGGCTTACAATGAGCAGTTCTTC. Translated, it gives CASSSRAGGAYNEQFF.

This chain joins TRBV7-9 and TRBJ2-7, with D unclear. The V gene's germline CDR1 is SEHNR and CDR2 FQNEAQ (reference sequence). The CDR3 has 14 residues. Deletions cut 0 bases from V and 2 bases from J, with 8 bases between. The CDR3 reads CASSLAGKPYEQYF. In DNA form, the CDR3 reads TGTGCCAGCAGCTTAGCGGGCAAACCCTACGAGCAGTACTTC.

This chain connects TRBV5-5 to TRBJ2-5, with D unclear. With 4 bases removed from V and 5 bases from J, the gap between germline ends came to 18 bases. The CDR3 is made up of 15 amino acids. Germline V lookup: CDR1 SGHKS, CDR2 YYEKEE (reference sequence). The DNA of the CDR3 is TGTGCCAGCAGCAGAGCCGGGCCTCTGGGGGAGACCCAGTACTTC. Protein sequence: CASSRAGPLGETQYF. The full variable domain, completed using reference TRBV5-5 and TRBJ2-5, is DAGVTQSPTHLIKTRGQQVTLRCSPISGHKSVSWYQQVLGQGPQFIFQYYEKEERGRGNFPDRFSARQFPNYSSELNVNALLLGDSALYLCASSRAGPLGETQYFGPGTRLLVL.

The chain links TRBV19 to TRBJ1-3; D possibly corresponds to TRBD1 (5 bases). The length of the CDR3 is 14 residues. V dropped 8 bases and J dropped 3 bases, with 14 bases sitting between them. The germline V gene encodes CDR1 LNHDA and CDR2 SQIVND (reference sequence). CDR3: CASENRGDGNTIYF. The DNA of the CDR3 is TGTGCCAGTGAGAACCGGGGCGATGGAAACACCATATATTTT.

CDR3 coding DNA: TGTGCCAGCAGCTTCCCCAGGGCGGTGGTCAATGAGCAGTTCTTC. This codes for CASSFPRAVVNEQFF. The rearrangement joins TRBV11-2 to TRBJ2-1; D is perhaps TRBD1 (5 bases). Between the trimmed V and J ends, which lost 3 bases and 6 bases, there was a span of 15 bases. This CDR3 is built from 15 residues. Germline V lookup: CDR1 SGHAT, CDR2 FQNNGV. The full variable domain, its missing parts supplied by reference TRBV11-2 and TRBJ2-1, is EAGVAQSPRYKIIEKRQSVAFWCNPISGHATLYWYQQILGQGPKLLIQFQNNGVVDDSQLPKDRFSAERLKGVDSTLKIQPAKLEDSAVYLCASSFPRAVVNEQFFGPGTRLTVL.

With regard to this clone: In the same sample, other DNA sequences code for this CDR3. V and J are TRBV5-1 and TRBJ1-5; TRBD1 might be the D (5 bases). Germline V gene data show CDR1 as SGHRS and CDR2 as YFSETQ. Trimming removed 0 bases from V and 1 base from J, with 8 bases in between. The CDR3 has 15 amino acids. The CDR3 reads CASSLDRGSNQPQHF. Written as DNA, the CDR3 is TGCGCCAGCAGCTTGGATAGGGGAAGCAATCAGCCCCAGCATTTT.

The table lists this clone with a count of one. The chain couples TRBV4-3 to TRBJ2-1, with TRBD2 matching over 8 bases. Germline CDR1 is LGHNA and CDR2 is YSLEER. Trimming removed 1 base from V and 7 bases from J; junction bases left unmatched: 15. The CDR3 spans 18 residues. The CDR3 bases are TGCGCCAGCAGCCAAGTCTACGGGAGGGCCATTACGAGGAATGAGCAGTTCTTC. Translated: CASSQVYGRAITRNEQFF.

This clone was recorded only once. The chain is built from TRBV10-1 and TRBJ2-2; TRBD2 matches 8 bases. Germline V gives CDR1 WNHNN, CDR2 SYGVQD (reference sequence). The CDR3 is made up of 16 amino acids. V shed 2 bases, J shed 2 bases, and the junction held 4 bases outside the gene matches. The CDR3: CASSETSGSNTGELFF. Written as DNA, the CDR3 is TGCGCCAGCAGTGAGACGAGCGGGAGTAACACCGGGGAGCTGTTTTTT.

V and J are TRBV10-3 and TRBJ1-1, with 7 bases fitting TRBD1. There are 14 residues in the CDR3. The germline CDR1 and CDR2 sequences are ENHRY and SYGVKD. Trimming removed 7 bases from V and 3 bases from J; junction bases left unmatched: 8. The CDR3 region has the DNA TGTGCCATCACCCGACAGGGCGCGGACACTGAAGCTTTCTTT. It specifies CAITRQGADTEAFF.

The rearrangement uses TRBV7-2 and TRBJ1-3; D not resolved. V lost 1 base and J 0 bases, leaving 13 bases between the germline ends. Germline V CDR1 and CDR2: SGHTA, FQGNSA. The CDR3 is 17 amino acids. In DNA, the CDR3 is TGTGCCAGCAGCTTAGGGTCCGAGACCTACTCTGGAAACACCATATATTTT. Translation: CASSLGSETYSGNTIYF.

This chain links TRBV5-6 with TRBJ2-5, with 9 positions matching TRBD1. The V gene end was trimmed by 2 bases and the J gene end by 5 bases; junction bases not matched to a gene: 7. The germline V gene encodes CDR1 SGHDT and CDR2 YYEEEE. CDR3 length equals 15 residues. Written as DNA, the CDR3 is TGTGCCAGCAGCTTCAGGACAGGGGCCTCGGAGACCCAGTACTTC. Translated: CASSFRTGASETQYF.

This chain connects TRBV28 to TRBJ2-3; D possibly corresponds to TRBD1 (6 bases). Germline CDR1 MDHEN, CDR2 SYDVKM. This CDR3 spans 14 amino acids. Trimming took off 6 bases at V and 2 bases at J, with 12 bases between the two ends. CDR3 loop: CASSYGQITDTQYF. The CDR3 coding sequence is TGTGCCAGCAGCTACGGACAGATCACAGATACGCAGTATTTT.

V gene TRBV4-1 combines with J gene TRBJ1-3; TRBD1 matches at 7 bases. The CDR3 extends over 15 amino acids. V lost 3 bases to trimming and J lost 0 bases; unmatched junction nucleotides: 2. Germline V gives CDR1 MGHRA, CDR2 YSYEKL. CDR3 bases: TGCGCCAGCAGCCATAACAGGGGCTCTGGAAACACCATATATTTT. This encodes CASSHNRGSGNTIYF.

Comments on this clone: An end of the junction differs from the germline gene, which may be a read error. The rearrangement links TRBV5-8 to TRBJ2-7, with 8 bases that match TRBD2. The germline V gene has CDR1 SGHTS and CDR2 YDEGEE. The CDR3 spans 12 residues. The CDR3 protein is CASSLVRTSISF. Written as DNA, the CDR3 is TGTGCCAGCAGCTTGGTCAGGACTAGCATTAGCTTC.

V and J are TRBV7-3 and TRBJ2-5; D perhaps matches TRBD1 (8 bases). Germline V gene sequence: CDR1 SGHTA, CDR2 FQGTGA. CDR3 length equals 15 residues. V dropped 5 bases and J dropped 2 bases, with 15 bases sitting between them. The CDR3 nucleotides read TGTGCCAGCAGCACAGGACAGGGAGGGCAAGAGACCCAGTACTTC. Protein product: CASSTGQGGQETQYF.

The chain joins TRBV18 to TRBJ2-1; 10 nucleotides align to TRBD2. Germline CDR1 and CDR2: KGHSH and LQKENI. V gave up 2 bases and J gave up 6 bases; unmatched junction bases: 4. This CDR3 spans 15 amino acids. The CDR3 DNA is TGTGCCAGCTCACCATCGAGCGGGAGGGCCAATGAGCAGTTCTTC. Protein: CASSPSSGRANEQFF.